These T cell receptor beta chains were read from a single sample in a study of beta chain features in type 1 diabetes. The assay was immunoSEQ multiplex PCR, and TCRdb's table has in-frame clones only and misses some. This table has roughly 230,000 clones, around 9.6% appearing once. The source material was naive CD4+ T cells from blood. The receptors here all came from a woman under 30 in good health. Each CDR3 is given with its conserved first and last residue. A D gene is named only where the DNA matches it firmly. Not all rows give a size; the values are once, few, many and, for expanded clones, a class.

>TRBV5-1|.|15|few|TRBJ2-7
TGCGCCAGCAGCTTGGAAGCCAGGGTTACCTACGAGCAGTACTTC
CASSLEARVTYEQYF
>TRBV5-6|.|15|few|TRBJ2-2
TGTGCCAGCAGCCAGACAGGAGAGAGGACCGGGGAGCTGTTTTTT
CASSQTGERTGELFF
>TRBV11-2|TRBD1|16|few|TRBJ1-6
TGTGCCAGCAGGGAAGGGGACAGGGTGAGAGGATCACCCCTCCACTTT
CASREGDRVRGSPLHF
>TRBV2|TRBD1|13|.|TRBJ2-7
TGTGCCAGCAGGGCGACAGGGGCTTACGAGCAGTACTTC
CASRATGAYEQYF
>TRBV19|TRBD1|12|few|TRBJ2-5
TGTGCCAGTAGTAACAGGGGAGAGACCCAGTACTTC
CASSNRGETQYF
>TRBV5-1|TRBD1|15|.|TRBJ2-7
TGCGCCAGCAGCTTGGCCAGGGGGCTCCTTGACGAGCAGTACTTC
CASSLARGLLDEQYF
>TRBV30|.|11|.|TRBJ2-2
TGTGCCTGGACGGAGGCCGGGGAGCTGTTTTTT
CAWTEAGELFF
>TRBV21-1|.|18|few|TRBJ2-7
TGTGCCAGCAGCAAAGTAGAGACTAATCCCCTCATCGACTACGAGCAGTACTTC
CASSKVETNPLIDYEQYF
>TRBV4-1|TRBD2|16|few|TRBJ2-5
TGCGCCAGCAGCCAAGGATCTAGCGGGGAATGGGAGACCCAGTACTTC
CASSQGSSGEWETQYF
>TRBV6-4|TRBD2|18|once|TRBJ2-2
TGTGCCAGCAGTGACTTTGGGACTAGCGGGAGTTGGCCCGGGGAGCTGTTTTTT
CASSDFGTSGSWPGELFF
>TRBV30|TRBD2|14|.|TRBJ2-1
TGTGCCTGGAGTATCCGGCGAAGGGAGGGTGAGCAGTTCTTC
CAWSIRRREGEQFF
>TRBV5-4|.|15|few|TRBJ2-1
TGTGCCAGCAGCCGAGTAGCGGAGCTTAACAATGAGCAGTTCTTC
CASSRVAELNNEQFF
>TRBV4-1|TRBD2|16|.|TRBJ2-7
TGCGCCAGCAGCCAAGGCGGACTAGCGGGAGACGGGGAGCAGTACTTC
CASSQGGLAGDGEQYF
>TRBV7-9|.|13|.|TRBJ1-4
TGTGCCAGCAGCTTAGCCGGGAATGAAAAACTGTTTTTT
CASSLAGNEKLFF
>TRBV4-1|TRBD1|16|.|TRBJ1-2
TGCGCCAGCAGCCAGACCCTACTACAGGGGGGCTATGGCTACACCTTC
CASSQTLLQGGYGYTF
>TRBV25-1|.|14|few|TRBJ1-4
TGTGCCAGCGCGCCGACTGCAACTAATGAAAAACTGTTTTTT
CASAPTATNEKLFF
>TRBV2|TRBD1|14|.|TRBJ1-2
TGTGCCAGCAGCGACAGGGGCCCTAACTATGGCTACACCTTC
CASSDRGPNYGYTF
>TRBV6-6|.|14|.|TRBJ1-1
TGTGCCAGCAGCCCCAGGCAGGGGAACACTGAAGCTTTCTTT
CASSPRQGNTEAFF
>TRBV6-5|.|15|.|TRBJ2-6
TGTGCCAGCAGTTACCCAGGGTCTGGGGCCAACGTCCTGACTTTC
CASSYPGSGANVLTF
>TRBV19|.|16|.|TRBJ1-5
TGTGCCAGTACCCCCCGGTCCGGGTATAGCAATCAGCCCCAGCATTTT
CASTPRSGYSNQPQHF
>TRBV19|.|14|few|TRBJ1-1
TGTGCCAGTAGCCCAGGACAGCAGACCTCCGAAGCTTTCTTT
CASSPGQQTSEAFF
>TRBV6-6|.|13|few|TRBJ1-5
TGTGCCAGCAGTGACAGGATAAATCAGCCCCAGCATTTT
CASSDRINQPQHF
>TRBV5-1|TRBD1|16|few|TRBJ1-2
TGCGCCAGCAGCTTGGGGGGGACAGGGATCAACTATGGCTACACCTTC
CASSLGGTGINYGYTF
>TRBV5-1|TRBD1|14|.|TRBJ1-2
TGCGCCAGCACCTTAGGACAGGTCGGTGATGGCTACACCTTC
CASTLGQVGDGYTF
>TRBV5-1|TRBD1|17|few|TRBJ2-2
TGCGCCAGCAGCTTGGACCCCGCGGGACAGGGGAACGGGGAGCTGTTTTTT
CASSLDPAGQGNGELFF
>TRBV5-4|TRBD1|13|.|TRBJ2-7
TGTGCCAGCTCGGGACAGGGGAATTACGAGCAGTACTTC
CASSGQGNYEQYF
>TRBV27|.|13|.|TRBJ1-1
TGTGCCAGCAGTTTTGACAGGAACACTGAAGCTTTCTTT
CASSFDRNTEAFF
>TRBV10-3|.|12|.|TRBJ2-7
TGTGCCATCAGTAGAGACTCCTACGAGCAGTACTTC
CAISRDSYEQYF
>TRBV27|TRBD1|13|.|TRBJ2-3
TGTGCCAGCAGACAGGGGAACACAGATACGCAGTATTTT
CASRQGNTDTQYF
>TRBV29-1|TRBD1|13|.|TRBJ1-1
TGCAGCTCCTGGACAGGCTTGAACACTGAAGCTTTCTTT
CSSWTGLNTEAFF
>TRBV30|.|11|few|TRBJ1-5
TGTGCCTGGAGCCCCGAGGGGCCCCAGCATTTT
CAWSPEGPQHF
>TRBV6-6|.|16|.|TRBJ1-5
TGTGCCAGCAGTTACCGCCAGGGAAATAGCAATCAGCCCCAGCATTTT
CASSYRQGNSNQPQHF
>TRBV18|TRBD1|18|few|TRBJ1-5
TGTGCCAGCTCACCACTCCGAGGGGGCGAAGGGGGTAGTCAGCCCCAGCATTTT
CASSPLRGGEGGSQPQHF
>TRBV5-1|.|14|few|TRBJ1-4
TGCGCCAGCAGCGCTGGGGAGGTGGATGAAAAACTGTTTTTT
CASSAGEVDEKLFF
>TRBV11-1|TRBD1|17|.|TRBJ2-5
TGTGCCAGCAGCGTTGGACAGGGAAACACATACCAAGAGACCCAGTACTTC
CASSVGQGNTYQETQYF
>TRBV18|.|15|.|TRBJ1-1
TGTGCCAGCTCACCCGCCCGCCGGGGGAACACTGAAGCTTTCTTT
CASSPARRGNTEAFF
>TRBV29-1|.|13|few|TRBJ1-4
TGCAGCGTTCTCAGTGCAACTAATGAAAAACTGTTTTTT
CSVLSATNEKLFF
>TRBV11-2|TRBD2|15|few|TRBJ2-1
TGTGCCAGCAGCCAGGGGCTAGCGGGGGTCAATGAGCAGTTCTTC
CASSQGLAGVNEQFF
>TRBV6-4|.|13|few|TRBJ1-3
TGTGCCAGCAGTGAGAACAGGGGAAACACCATATATTTT
CASSENRGNTIYF
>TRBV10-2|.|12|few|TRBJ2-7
TGCGCCAGCAGGGACAGCTCCTACGAGCAGTACTTC
CASRDSSYEQYF
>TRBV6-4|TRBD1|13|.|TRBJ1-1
TGTGCCAGCAGTGTGGTAGGGGGCGGTGAAGCTTTCTTT
CASSVVGGGEAFF
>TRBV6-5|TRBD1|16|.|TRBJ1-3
TGTGCCAGCAGTTACTTTCAGGGGGCTGCTGGAAACACCATATATTTT
CASSYFQGAAGNTIYF
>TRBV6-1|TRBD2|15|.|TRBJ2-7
TGTGCCAGCAGCGGGGGACTAGCGGGGCCAGGCGAGCAGTACTTC
CASSGGLAGPGEQYF
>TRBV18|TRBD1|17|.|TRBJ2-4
TGTGCCAGCTCACCACGGGGACAGACGCTAGCCAAAAACATTCAGTACTTC
CASSPRGQTLAKNIQYF
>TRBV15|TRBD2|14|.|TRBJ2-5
TGTGCCACCAGCAGCGGCCCCGGGAGGGAGACCCAGTACTTC
CATSSGPGRETQYF
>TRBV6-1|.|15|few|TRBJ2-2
TGTGCCAGCAGTGAATGGGGAGCGAACACCGGGGAGCTGTTTTTT
CASSEWGANTGELFF
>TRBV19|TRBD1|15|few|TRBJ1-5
TGTGCCAGTAGTGATACAGGGGTTGGTAATCAGCCCCAGCATTTT
CASSDTGVGNQPQHF
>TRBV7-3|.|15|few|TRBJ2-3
TGTGCCAGCAGCTTATGGGCCCGTGCAACAGATACGCAGTATTTT
CASSLWARATDTQYF
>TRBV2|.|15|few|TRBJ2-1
TGTGCCAGCAGTTACCCAGGGGTGGTTAGCAATGAGCAGTTCTTC
CASSYPGVVSNEQFF
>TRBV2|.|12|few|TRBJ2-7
TGTGCCAGCAGTGAAGCTTCAGGGCGCGAGTACTTC
CASSEASGREYF
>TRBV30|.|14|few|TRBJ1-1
TGTGCCTGGGGTACAGTGGAACATAACACTGAAGCTTTCTTT
CAWGTVEHNTEAFF
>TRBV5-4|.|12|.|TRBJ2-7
TGTGCCAGCAGCTTTAGCTCCTACGAGCAGTACTTC
CASSFSSYEQYF
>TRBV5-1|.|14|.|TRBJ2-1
TGCGCCAGCAGCTTGGGCAGGGGGGAGTATGAGCAGTTCTTC
CASSLGRGEYEQFF